This T cell receptor (beta chain) came from a study of blood T cell repertoires in COVID-19. Turning to the study itself: Samples came from the United States, Italy and Spain, spanning acute and convalescent COVID-19. T cells, B-cell-depleted T cells, or PBMCs supplied cDNA or gDNA.

Germline loops: CDR1 SGDLS, CDR2 YYNGEE. V lost 0 bases to trimming and J lost 4 bases; unmatched junction nucleotides: 4. The CDR3 totals 15 residues. In the original processing: It was from reference gene primer amplification that nucleated cell counts were estimated. Repertoires were generated with immunoSEQ multiplex PCR, while TCRdb's copy carries only in-frame clones and drops some. That table supplies the V and J calls and clone size; D and trimming were determined from the DNA. The sample has approximately 210,000 clones; approximately 77% are singletons. The sample taken for sequencing was peripheral blood. This receptor was taken from a woman older than 75 with acute or convalescent COVID-19. The chain couples TRBV9 to TRBJ2-5; 9 bases are a match to TRBD2. This CDR3 is CASSVGGGASETQYF. CDR3 nucleotides: TGTGCCAGCAGCGTAGGCGGGGGGGCCTCAGAGACCCAGTACTTC.